This T cell receptor (beta chain) originates from a study of Graves' ophthalmopathy and Graves' hyperthyroidism. At the level of the study: Investigators collected peripheral blood at initial diagnosis, before any treatment was given. Notes on the study in general: Blood also held most thyroid clonotypes expanded above 0.001 frequency.

Losses at the gene ends were 2 bases for V and 4 bases for J; bases not matched to a gene: 9. Germline CDR1 is MGHRA and CDR2 is YSYEKL. The CDR3 has 18 amino acids. As the template, RNA transcripts were used to amplify TCR beta CDR3 regions. HTBI-primed RT-PCR formed the first round, and a multiplex PCR formed the second. TCRdb recomputed calls from the multiplex PCR reads with MiXCR, one row per CDR3 protein. Among about 420,000 distinct CDR3 sequences listed, over 20% were seen once. PBMCs originated in less than 11 ml of fresh peripheral blood. This clonotype was detected ten times or more. Its antigen remains unknown.

This receptor was obtained from a woman aged 18 to 35 with stable Graves' hyperthyroidism. This chain joins TRBV4-1 and TRBJ1-3; 12 bases fit TRBD1. The material sequenced was peripheral blood. The CDR3 bases are TGCGCCAGCAGCCAATCCAGGGGACAGGGGGCGTACGGAAACACCATATATTTT. It encodes CASSQSRGQGAYGNTIYF.